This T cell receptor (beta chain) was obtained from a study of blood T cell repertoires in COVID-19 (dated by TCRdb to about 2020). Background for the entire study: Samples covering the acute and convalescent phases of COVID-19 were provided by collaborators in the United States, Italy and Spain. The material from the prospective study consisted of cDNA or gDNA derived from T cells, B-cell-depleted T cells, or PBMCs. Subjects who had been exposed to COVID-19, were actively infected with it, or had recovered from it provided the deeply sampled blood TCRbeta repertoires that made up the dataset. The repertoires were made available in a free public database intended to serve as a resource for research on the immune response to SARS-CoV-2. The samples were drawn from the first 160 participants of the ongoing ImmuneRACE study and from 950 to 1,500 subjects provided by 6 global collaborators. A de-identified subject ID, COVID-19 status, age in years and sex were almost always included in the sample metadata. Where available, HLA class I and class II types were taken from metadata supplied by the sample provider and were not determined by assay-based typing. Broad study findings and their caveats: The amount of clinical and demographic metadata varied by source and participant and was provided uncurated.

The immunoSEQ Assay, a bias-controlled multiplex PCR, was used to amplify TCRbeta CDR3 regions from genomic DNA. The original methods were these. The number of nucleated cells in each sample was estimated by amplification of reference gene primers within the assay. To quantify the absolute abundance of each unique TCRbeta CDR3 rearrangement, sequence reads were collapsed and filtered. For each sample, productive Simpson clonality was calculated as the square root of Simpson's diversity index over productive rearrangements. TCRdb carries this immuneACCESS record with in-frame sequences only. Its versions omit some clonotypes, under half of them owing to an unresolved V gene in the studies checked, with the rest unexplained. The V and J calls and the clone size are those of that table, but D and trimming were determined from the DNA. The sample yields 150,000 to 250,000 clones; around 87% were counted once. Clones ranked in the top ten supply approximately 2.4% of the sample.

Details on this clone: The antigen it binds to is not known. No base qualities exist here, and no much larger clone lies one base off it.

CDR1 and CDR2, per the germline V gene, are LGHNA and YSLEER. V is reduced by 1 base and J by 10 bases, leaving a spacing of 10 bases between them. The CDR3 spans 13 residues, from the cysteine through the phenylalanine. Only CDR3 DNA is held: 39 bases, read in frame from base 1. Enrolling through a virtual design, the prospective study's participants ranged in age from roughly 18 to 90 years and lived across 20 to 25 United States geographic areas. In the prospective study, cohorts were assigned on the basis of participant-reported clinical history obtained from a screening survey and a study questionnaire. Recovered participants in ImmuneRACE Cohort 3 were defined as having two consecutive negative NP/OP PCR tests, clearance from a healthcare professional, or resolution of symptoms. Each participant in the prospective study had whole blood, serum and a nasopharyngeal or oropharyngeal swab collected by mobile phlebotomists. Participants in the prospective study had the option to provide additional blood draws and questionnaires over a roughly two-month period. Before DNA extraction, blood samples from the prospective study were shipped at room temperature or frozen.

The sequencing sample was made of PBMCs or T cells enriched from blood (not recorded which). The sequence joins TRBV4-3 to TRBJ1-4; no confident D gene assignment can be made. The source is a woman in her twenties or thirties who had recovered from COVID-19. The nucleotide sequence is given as TGCGCCAGCAGCCAAGCGGGTACCGGAAAACTGTTTTTT. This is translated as CASSQAGTGKLFF.